Following are 22 T cell receptor beta chains from one sample sequenced in a study of T cell responses to AZD1222 COVID-19 vaccine (dated by TCRdb to the early 2020s). This specimen's time point label, per the study, means: baseline before first vaccination. Libraries were prepared through the immunoSEQ multiplex PCR assay. TCRdb stores this immuneACCESS table with in-frame sequences only. Part of the clones is absent; in the studies checked, under half of the shortfall reflects unresolved V genes, and no reason is known for the rest. Across this sample there are about 73,000 clones, with roughly 88% seen only once. The ten largest clones capture 15% to 20% of the sample. The sample was peripheral blood, taken on day 0 of AZD1222 vaccination. These receptors were collected from an adult in good health.

The rearrangement uses TRBV6-1 and TRBJ2-7; 9 positions agree with TRBD1. CDR1 and CDR2 (germline): MNHNS, SASEGT. With V trimmed by 2 bases and J by 4 bases, 9 bases remained unmatched. The CDR3 spans 16 residues. CDR3 protein: CASSESIGDRDYEQYF. The CDR3 nucleotides are TGTGCCAGCAGTGAATCGATTGGGGACAGGGATTACGAGCAGTACTTC.

This clone has more than one count but fewer than ten. This chain joins TRBV4-2 and TRBJ2-1, with TRBD2 matching over 12 bases. Germline CDR1 and CDR2: LGHNA and YNFKEQ. The J segment lost 6 bases and the V segment lost 0 bases, leaving 3 bases of the junction unmatched. The CDR3 spans 16 residues. This CDR3 is CASSQDPSGGANEQFF. CDR3 nucleotide sequence: TGTGCCAGCAGCCAAGATCCTAGCGGGGGGGCCAATGAGCAGTTCTTC.

The table lists this clone with a few counts. The chain combines TRBV5-1 with TRBJ2-1; 10 positions match TRBD2. The CDR3 has 16 amino acids. V lost 0 bases, J lost 6 bases, and 6 bases stayed unmatched. The germline CDR1 and CDR2 sequences are SGHRS and YFSETQ. As DNA, the CDR3 is TGCGCCAGCAGCTTGGGGTCTAGCGGGAGCGGCAATGAGCAGTTCTTC. Protein: CASSLGSSGSGNEQFF.

The chain employs TRBV2 and TRBJ2-7; D perhaps matches TRBD1 (6 bases). Germline-derived CDR1 and CDR2 are SNHLY and FYNNEI. The CDR3 length is 15 residues. Between the trimmed V and J ends, which lost 5 bases and 4 bases, there was a span of 18 bases. CDR3 sequence reads: CASSQRTAASYEQYF. CDR3 nucleotides: TGTGCCAGCAGTCAAAGGACAGCCGCTAGTTACGAGCAGTACTTC.

V is TRBV4-3 and J is TRBJ1-3, with D possibly matching TRBD1 (5 bases). The length of the CDR3 is 15 residues. The germline gives CDR1 LGHNA, CDR2 YSLEER. V lost 0 bases and J lost 2, with 8 bases in between. CDR3 in DNA: TGCGCCAGCAGCCAAGATGCAGGGCCTGGAAACACCATATATTTT. Translation: CASSQDAGPGNTIYF.

V gene TRBV28 combines with J gene TRBJ1-2; no definite D call. Germline V gene data show CDR1 as MDHEN and CDR2 as SYDVKM. V gave up 4 bases and J gave up 3 bases, with 9 bases separating them. The CDR3 consists of 13 residues. Here the CDR3 reads CASSSPQDYGYTF. The DNA of the CDR3 is TGTGCCAGCAGTTCGCCCCAGGACTATGGCTACACCTTC.

The chain employs TRBV5-1 and TRBJ2-7; tentatively, D is TRBD1 (6 bases). Germline V CDR1 and CDR2: SGHRS, YFSETQ. CDR3 length: 15 amino acids. Trimming took off 4 bases at V and 5 bases at J, with 19 bases between the two ends. The CDR3 reads CASSLLYRVVDEQYF. CDR3 nucleotide sequence: TGCGCCAGCAGCCTCCTCTACAGGGTAGTTGACGAGCAGTACTTC.

V and J are TRBV3-1 (or the pseudogene TRBV3-2) and TRBJ1-1; tentatively, D is TRBD1 (6 bases). CDR1 LGHDT and CDR2 YNNKEL come from the germline V gene (reference sequence). This CDR3 spans 18 amino acids. V lost 5 bases, J lost 5 bases, and 27 bases lay in between. CDR3: CASSSSPLPRGRGTEAFF. The CDR3 DNA follows: TGTGCCAGCAGCTCAAGCCCCCTCCCCCGGGGGCGAGGTACTGAAGCTTTCTTT.

Here the CDR3 DNA reads TGTGCCAGCAGCCAGGGTTCCTACGAGCAGTACTTC. It yields the protein CASSQGSYEQYF. The V and J genes are TRBV7-8 and TRBJ2-7; maybe TRBD1 (5 bases). The length of the CDR3 is 12 residues. V was pared by 5 bases and J by 1 base, with 6 bases between. Germline values: CDR1 SGHVS, CDR2 FQNEAQ.

V gene TRBV24-1 combines with J gene TRBJ1-1; a weak D match, TRBD1 (5 bases). Trimming removed 4 bases from V and 4 bases from J, with 15 bases in between. Germline V CDR1 and CDR2: KGHDR, SFDVKD. This CDR3 is 15 amino acids long. CDR3 nucleotide sequence: TGTGCCACCAGTGACTCAAGGGGCCCGGGCACTGAAGCTTTCTTT. This codes for CATSDSRGPGTEAFF.

J is TRBJ2-7 and V is TRBV18; 7 positions agree with TRBD1. CDR3 length equals 13 residues. The ends lost 4 bases at V and 3 bases at J; junction bases unmatched: 3. The germline V gene encodes CDR1 KGHSH and CDR2 LQKENI. The CDR3 protein is CASSLDRIYEQYF. The CDR3 DNA follows: TGTGCCAGCTCACTGGACAGGATCTACGAGCAGTACTTC.

The gene calls are TRBV10-3 and TRBJ1-1, with D possibly TRBD1 on 5 matching bases. The CDR3 length is 14 residues. Germline assignment: CDR1 ENHRY and CDR2 SYGVKD. Trimming cost V 0 bases and J 1 base, with 6 bases left between them. CDR3 DNA sequence: TGTGCCATCAGTGAGTCGAGGGGGAACACTGAAGCTTTCTTT. Amino acid sequence: CAISESRGNTEAFF.

V gene TRBV7-2 combines with J gene TRBJ2-7; D ambiguous. The CDR3 runs to 11 residues. The germline V and J ends were trimmed by 2 bases and 7 bases, with 6 bases remaining between them. Germline loops: CDR1 SGHTA, CDR2 FQGNSA. The chain's CDR3 is CASSLSLEQYF. The CDR3 bases are TGTGCCAGCAGCTTAAGTTTAGAGCAGTACTTC.

This clone was recorded a few times. The V gene is TRBV10-2, the J gene TRBJ2-7; D is unresolved. Germline CDR1 is WSHSY and CDR2 is SAAADI. This CDR3 contains 12 residues. V lost 3 bases, J lost 0 bases, and 3 bases lay in between. The CDR3 DNA reads TGCGCCAGCAGTGATGGCTCCTACGAGCAGTACTTC. It translates to CASSDGSYEQYF.

The chain couples TRBV19 to TRBJ2-1; 9 positions agree with TRBD2. This CDR3 is 17 amino acids long. After removal of 5 bases from V and 1 base from J, the junction contained 9 bases not matched to a gene. The germline V gene encodes CDR1 LNHDA and CDR2 SQIVND (reference sequence). The CDR3 region has the DNA TGTGCCAGTAGTGTTCTTAGCGGGAGAGGTTCCTACAATGAGCAGTTCTTC. This translates into CASSVLSGRGSYNEQFF.

The chain is built from TRBV18 and TRBJ2-4; 9 bases agree with TRBD2. This CDR3 has 13 residues. Trimming at V came to 4 bases and at J to 11 bases, leaving 6 bases not matched to a gene. Looked up from germline, CDR1 is KGHSH and CDR2 is LQKENI. The CDR3 DNA reads as TGTGCCAGCTCACGAGGGGCTAGCGGGGTTCAGTACTTC. Protein: CASSRGASGVQYF.

The chain employs TRBV6-4 and TRBJ2-6; a weak D match, TRBD1 (5 bases). The germline V gene encodes CDR1 MRHNA and CDR2 SNTAGT. The CDR3 is made up of 20 amino acids. The ends were cut back, 6 bases at V and 0 bases at J, with 24 bases in the middle. The chain's CDR3 is CASSPRTISQGSSGANVLTF. The CDR3, as DNA: TGTGCCAGCAGCCCCCGTACGATTAGTCAGGGAAGCTCTGGGGCCAACGTCCTGACTTTC.

This chain links TRBV9 with TRBJ2-1; maybe TRBD2 (8 bases). In germline, CDR1 is SGDLS, CDR2 YYNGEE. V was pared by 4 bases and J by 4 bases, with 24 bases between. CDR3 length: 18 residues. The chain's CDR3 is CASSLGTRGLTGYNEQFF. The CDR3 nucleotides read TGTGCCAGCAGCCTCGGGACTAGGGGGCTTACGGGATACAATGAGCAGTTCTTC. Filled out from reference TRBV9 and TRBJ2-1, the complete variable domain reads DSGVTQTPKHLITATGQRVTLRCSPRSGDLSVYWYQQSLDQGLQFLIQYYNGEERAKGNILERFSAQQFPDLHSELNLSSLELGDSALYFCASSLGTRGLTGYNEQFFGPGTRLTVL.

The CDR3 region has the DNA TGTGCCAGCAGTGAAGCGGGGGACAGGGCAACCTACGAGCAGTACTTC. Translated, it gives CASSEAGDRATYEQYF. The chain links TRBV2 to TRBJ2-7, with TRBD1 matching 9 bases. The ends lost 0 bases at V and 2 bases at J; junction bases unmatched: 5. The CDR3 extends over 16 amino acids. CDR1 and CDR2 (germline): SNHLY, FYNNEI.

The gene calls are TRBV12-3 or TRBV12-4 and TRBJ1-3; the D is unclear. V lost 6 bases and J lost 9, with 12 bases in between. CDR3 length: 12 amino acids. In DNA form, the CDR3 reads TGTGCCAGCAGCTTGTTAGTGGGCACCATATATTTT. Translating it yields CASSLLVGTIYF.

The chain combines TRBV10-3 with TRBJ2-7, with D perhaps assigned TRBD1 or TRBD2 (5 bases each). Trimming removed 4 bases at V and 4 bases at J, with 5 bases between. Germline CDR1 and CDR2: ENHRY and SYGVKD. CDR3 length equals 11 residues. The CDR3 is CAISGGYEQYF. The CDR3 DNA reads TGTGCCATCAGTGGGGGGTACGAGCAGTACTTC.

This clone was detected a few times. This chain connects TRBV24-1 to TRBJ1-2, with D possibly matching TRBD1 (5 bases). V gave up 4 bases and J gave up 4 bases, with 12 bases separating them. CDR1 and CDR2 from the germline V gene are KGHDR and SFDVKD. The CDR3 loop spans 14 amino acids. This chain's CDR3 is CATSEPDSPYGYTF. In nucleotides, the CDR3 is TGTGCCACCAGTGAGCCCGACAGCCCCTATGGCTACACCTTC.